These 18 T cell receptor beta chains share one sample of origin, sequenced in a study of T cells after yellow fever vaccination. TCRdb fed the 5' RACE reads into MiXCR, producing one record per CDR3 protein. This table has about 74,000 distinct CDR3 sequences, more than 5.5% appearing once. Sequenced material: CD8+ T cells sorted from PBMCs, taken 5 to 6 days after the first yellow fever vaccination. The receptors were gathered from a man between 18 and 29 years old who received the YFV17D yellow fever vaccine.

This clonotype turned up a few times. The CDR3 nucleotides are TGCGCCAGCAGCCAAAAAAGCGGGGGGTACGATGAGCAGTTCTTC. Protein product: CASSQKSGGYDEQFF. The chain is built from TRBV5-1 and TRBJ2-1; 9 bases match TRBD2. V lost 4 bases to trimming and J lost 8 bases; unmatched junction nucleotides: 10. CDR1 and CDR2 from the germline V gene are SGHRS and YFSETQ. The CDR3 has 15 residues.

CDR3 sequence reads: CASSFQRTGNLGYTF. The CDR3 DNA follows: TGCGCCAGCAGCTTTCAACGGACAGGGAATCTTGGCTACACCTTC. The chain links TRBV5-1 to TRBJ1-2, with 8 bases fitting TRBD1. CDR3 length: 15 residues. Germline V gene data show CDR1 as SGHRS and CDR2 as YFSETQ. V gave up 2 bases and J gave up 7 bases; unmatched junction bases: 10.

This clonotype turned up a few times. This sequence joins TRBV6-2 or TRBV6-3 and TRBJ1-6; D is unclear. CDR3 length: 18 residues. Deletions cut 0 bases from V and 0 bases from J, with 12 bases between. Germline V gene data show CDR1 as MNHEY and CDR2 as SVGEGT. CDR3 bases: TGTGCCAGCAGTTACTCGAGGCACCGGAGCTCCTATAATTCACCCCTCCACTTT. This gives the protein CASSYSRHRSSYNSPLHF.

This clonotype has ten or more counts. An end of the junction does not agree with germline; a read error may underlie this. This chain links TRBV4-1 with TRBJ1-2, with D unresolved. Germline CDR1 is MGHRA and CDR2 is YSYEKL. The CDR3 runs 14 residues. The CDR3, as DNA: TGCGCCAGCAGCGAAGAGGACGGAGCCTATGGCTACACCTTC. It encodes CASSEEDGAYGYTF.

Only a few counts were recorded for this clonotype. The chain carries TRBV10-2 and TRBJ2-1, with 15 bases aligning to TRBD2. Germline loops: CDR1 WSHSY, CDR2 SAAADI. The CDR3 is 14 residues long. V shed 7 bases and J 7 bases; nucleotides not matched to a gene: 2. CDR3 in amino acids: CASMGTSGRNEQFF. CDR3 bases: TGCGCCAGCATGGGGACTAGCGGGAGGAATGAGCAGTTCTTC.

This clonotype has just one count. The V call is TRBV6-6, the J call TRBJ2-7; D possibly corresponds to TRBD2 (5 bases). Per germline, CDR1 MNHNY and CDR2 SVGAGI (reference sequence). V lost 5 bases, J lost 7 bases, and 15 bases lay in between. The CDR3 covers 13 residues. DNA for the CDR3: TGTGCCAGCAGTCACGGGATAGCCTTGGAGCAGTACTTC. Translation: CASSHGIALEQYF.

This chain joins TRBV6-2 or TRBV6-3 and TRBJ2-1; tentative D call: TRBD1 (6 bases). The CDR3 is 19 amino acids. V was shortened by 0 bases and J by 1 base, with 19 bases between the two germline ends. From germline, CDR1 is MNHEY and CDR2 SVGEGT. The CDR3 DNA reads TGTGCCAGCAGTTACTCGATTAACAGGGAAAGTGGGTCCTACAATGAGCAGTTCTTC. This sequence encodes CASSYSINRESGSYNEQFF.

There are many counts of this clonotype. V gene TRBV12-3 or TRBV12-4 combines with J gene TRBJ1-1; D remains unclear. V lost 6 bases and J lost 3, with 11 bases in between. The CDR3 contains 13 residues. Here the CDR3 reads CASSPAAYTEAFF. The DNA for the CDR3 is TGTGCCAGCAGCCCAGCGGCCTACACTGAAGCTTTCTTT.

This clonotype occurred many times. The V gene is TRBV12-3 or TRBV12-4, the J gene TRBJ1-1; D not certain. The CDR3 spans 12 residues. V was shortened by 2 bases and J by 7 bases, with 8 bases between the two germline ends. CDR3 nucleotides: TGTGCCAGCAGTTTAAACCCCAATGAAGCTTTCTTT. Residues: CASSLNPNEAFF.

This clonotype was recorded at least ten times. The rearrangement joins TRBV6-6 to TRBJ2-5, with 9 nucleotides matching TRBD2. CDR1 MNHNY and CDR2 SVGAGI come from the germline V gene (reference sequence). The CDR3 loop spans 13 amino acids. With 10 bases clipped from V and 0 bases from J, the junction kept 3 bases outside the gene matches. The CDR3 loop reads CATLAGHQETQYF. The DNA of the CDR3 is TGTGCCACCCTAGCGGGGCACCAAGAGACCCAGTACTTC.

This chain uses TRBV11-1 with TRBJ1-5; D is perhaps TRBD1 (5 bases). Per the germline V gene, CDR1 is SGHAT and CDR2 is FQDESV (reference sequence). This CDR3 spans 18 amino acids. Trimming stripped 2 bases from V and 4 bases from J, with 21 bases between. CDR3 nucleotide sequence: TGTGCCAGCAGCTTAAGTGATGGGTCCGGCAGGGAAAATCAGCCCCAGCATTTT. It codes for CASSLSDGSGRENQPQHF.

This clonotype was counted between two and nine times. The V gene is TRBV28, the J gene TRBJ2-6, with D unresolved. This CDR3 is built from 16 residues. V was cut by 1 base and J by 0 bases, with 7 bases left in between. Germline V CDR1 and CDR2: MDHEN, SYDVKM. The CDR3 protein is CASSLYGDSGANVLTF. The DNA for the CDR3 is TGTGCCAGCAGTTTATATGGAGACTCTGGGGCCAACGTCCTGACTTTC.

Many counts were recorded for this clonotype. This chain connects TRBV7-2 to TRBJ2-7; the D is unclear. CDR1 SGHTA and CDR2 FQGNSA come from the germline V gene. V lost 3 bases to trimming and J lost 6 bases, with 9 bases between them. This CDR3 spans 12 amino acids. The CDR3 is CASSLVPSEQYF. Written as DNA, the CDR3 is TGTGCCAGCAGCTTGGTTCCATCCGAGCAGTACTTC.

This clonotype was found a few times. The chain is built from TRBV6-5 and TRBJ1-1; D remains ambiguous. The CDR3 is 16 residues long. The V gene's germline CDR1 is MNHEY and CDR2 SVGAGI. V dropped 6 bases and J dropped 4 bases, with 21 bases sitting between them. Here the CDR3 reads CASSYYPGPASTEAFF. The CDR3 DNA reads TGTGCCAGCAGCTATTACCCAGGTCCCGCTAGCACTGAAGCTTTCTTT.

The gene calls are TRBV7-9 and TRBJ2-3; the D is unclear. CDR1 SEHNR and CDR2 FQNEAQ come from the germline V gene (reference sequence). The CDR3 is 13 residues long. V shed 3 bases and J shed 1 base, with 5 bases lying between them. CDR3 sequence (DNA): TGTGCCAGCAGCTTCCCCGGCACAGATACGCAGTATTTT. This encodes CASSFPGTDTQYF.

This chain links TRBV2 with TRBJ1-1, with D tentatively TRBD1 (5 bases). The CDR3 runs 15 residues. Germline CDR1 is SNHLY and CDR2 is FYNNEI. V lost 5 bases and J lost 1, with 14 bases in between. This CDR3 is CASSSTGQSNTEAFF. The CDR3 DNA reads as TGTGCCAGCAGTAGCACCGGACAATCGAACACTGAAGCTTTCTTT.

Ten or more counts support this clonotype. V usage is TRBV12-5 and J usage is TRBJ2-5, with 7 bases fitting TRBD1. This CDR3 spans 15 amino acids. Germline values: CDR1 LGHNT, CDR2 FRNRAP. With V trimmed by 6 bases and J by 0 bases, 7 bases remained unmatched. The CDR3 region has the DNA TGTGCTAGTGGGTCACCACAGGGGTACCAAGAGACCCAGTACTTC. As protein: CASGSPQGYQETQYF.

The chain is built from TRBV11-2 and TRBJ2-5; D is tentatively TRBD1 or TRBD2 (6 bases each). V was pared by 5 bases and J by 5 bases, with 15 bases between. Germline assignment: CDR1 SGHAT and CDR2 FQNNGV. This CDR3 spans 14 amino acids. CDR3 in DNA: TGTGCCAGCAGCGTCGAAGGGGGGTGGGAGACCCAGTACTTC. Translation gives CASSVEGGWETQYF.